This T cell receptor (beta chain) is from a study of blood T cell repertoires in COVID-19. Looking at the study overall: Acute-phase and convalescent COVID-19 samples originated in the United States, Italy and Spain. The analysed material was cDNA or gDNA that came from T cells, B-cell-depleted T cells, or PBMCs.

The CDR3 loop spans 14 amino acids. CDR1 MNHEY and CDR2 SVGAGI come from the germline V gene. The V and J ends lost 11 bases and 1 base respectively, with 17 bases between them. Original processing notes: From reference gene primer amplification, estimates of nucleated cell counts were derived. TCRdb's table, derived via immunoSEQ multiplex PCR, lists solely in-frame clones and lacks some. From that table come the V and J calls and clone size; the DNA was used to work out D and trimming. Counted here are approximately 320,000 clones, roughly 85% occurring once; the ten biggest clones make up approximately 7.5%.

The rearrangement joins TRBV6-5 to TRBJ1-1; D might be TRBD1 (5 bases). The source of this sequence is a human donor in a cohort sampled during active COVID-19. Sequencing was done on a sample of peripheral blood. In nucleotides, the CDR3 is TGTGCCGCGGTGTTGGGGCAGTGGAACACTGAAGCTTTCTTT. As protein: CAAVLGQWNTEAFF.